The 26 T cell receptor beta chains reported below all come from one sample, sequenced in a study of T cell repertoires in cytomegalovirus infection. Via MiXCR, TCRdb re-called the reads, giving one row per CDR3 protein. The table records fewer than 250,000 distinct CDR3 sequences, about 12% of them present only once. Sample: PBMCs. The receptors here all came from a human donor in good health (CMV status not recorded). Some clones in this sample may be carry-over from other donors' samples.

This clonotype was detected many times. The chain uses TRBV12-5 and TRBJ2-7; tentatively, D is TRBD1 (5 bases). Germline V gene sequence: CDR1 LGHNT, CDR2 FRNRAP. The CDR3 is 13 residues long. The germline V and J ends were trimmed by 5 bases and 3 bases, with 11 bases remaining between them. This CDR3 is CASGRTTDYEQYF. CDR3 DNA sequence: TGTGCTAGTGGTCGCACGACAGACTACGAGCAGTACTTC.

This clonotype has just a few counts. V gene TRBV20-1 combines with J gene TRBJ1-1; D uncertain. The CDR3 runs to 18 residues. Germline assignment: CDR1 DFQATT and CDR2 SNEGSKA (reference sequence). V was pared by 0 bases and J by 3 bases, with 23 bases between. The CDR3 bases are TGCAGTGCTAGAGATCGTAAACATACACCAATACTTTACACTGAAGCTTTCTTT. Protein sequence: CSARDRKHTPILYTEAFF.

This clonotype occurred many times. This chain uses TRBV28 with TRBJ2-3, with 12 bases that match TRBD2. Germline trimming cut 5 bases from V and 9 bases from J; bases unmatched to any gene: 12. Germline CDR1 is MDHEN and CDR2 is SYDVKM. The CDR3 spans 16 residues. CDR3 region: CASSPLRLAGVWTQYF. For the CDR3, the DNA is TGTGCCAGCAGTCCCCTTCGACTAGCGGGAGTATGGACGCAGTATTTT. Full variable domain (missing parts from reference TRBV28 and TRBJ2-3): DVKVTQSSRYLVKRTGEKVFLECVQDMDHENMFWYRQDPGLGLRLIYFSYDVKMKEKGDIPEGYSVSREKKERFSLILESASTNQTSMYLCASSPLRLAGVWTQYFGPGTRLTVL.

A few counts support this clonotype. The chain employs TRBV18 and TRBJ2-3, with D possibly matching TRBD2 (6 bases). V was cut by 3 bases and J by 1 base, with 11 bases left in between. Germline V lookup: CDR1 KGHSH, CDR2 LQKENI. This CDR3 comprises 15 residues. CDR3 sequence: CASSPLASGTDTQYF. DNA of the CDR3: TGTGCCAGCTCACCTTTGGCTAGCGGCACAGATACGCAGTATTTT. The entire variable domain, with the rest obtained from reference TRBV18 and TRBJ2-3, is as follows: NAGVMQNPRHLVRRRGQEARLRCSPMKGHSHVYWYRQLPEEGLKFMVYLQKENIIDESGMPKERFSAEFPKEGPSILRIQQVVRGDSAAYFCASSPLASGTDTQYFGPGTRLTVL.

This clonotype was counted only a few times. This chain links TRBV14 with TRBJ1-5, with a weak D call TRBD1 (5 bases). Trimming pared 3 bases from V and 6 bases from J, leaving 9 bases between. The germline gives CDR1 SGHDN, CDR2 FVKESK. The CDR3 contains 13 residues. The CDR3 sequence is CASSQAGGQPQHF. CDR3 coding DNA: TGTGCCAGCAGCCAGGCCGGGGGTCAGCCCCAGCATTTT.

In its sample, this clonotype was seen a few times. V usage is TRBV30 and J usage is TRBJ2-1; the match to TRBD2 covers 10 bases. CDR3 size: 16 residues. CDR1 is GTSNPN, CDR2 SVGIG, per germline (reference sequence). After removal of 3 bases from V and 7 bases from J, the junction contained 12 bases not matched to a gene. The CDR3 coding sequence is TGTGCCTGGAGGAGGGGTAGGAGCGGGAGGGGTAATGAGCAGTTCTTC. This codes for CAWRRGRSGRGNEQFF.

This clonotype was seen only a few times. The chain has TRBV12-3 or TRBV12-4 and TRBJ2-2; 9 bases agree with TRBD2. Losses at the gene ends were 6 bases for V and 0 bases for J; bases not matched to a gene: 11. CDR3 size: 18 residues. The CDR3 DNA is TGTGCCAGCAGCCCGGTTATAGCGGGGGTATCGAACACCGGGGAGCTGTTTTTT. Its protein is CASSPVIAGVSNTGELFF.

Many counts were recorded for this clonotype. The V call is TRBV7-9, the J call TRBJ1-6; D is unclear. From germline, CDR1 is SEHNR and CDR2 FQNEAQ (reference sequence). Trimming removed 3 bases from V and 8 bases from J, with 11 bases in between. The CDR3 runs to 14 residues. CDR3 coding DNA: TGTGCCAGCAGCTTCGGTGGGGAGGATTCACCCCTCCACTTT. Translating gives CASSFGGEDSPLHF.

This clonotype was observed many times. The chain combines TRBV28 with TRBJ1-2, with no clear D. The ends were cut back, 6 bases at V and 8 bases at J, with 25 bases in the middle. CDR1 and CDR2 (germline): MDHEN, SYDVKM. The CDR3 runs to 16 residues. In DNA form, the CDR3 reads TGTGCCAGCAGGCCGAGCTCCAGAGTTTCGGCGTCCGGCTACACCTTC. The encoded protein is CASRPSSRVSASGYTF.

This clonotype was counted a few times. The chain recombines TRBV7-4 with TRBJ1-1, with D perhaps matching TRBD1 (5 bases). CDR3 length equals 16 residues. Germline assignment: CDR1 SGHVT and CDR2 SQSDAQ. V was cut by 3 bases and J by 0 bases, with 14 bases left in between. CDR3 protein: CASSFKWGVMNTEAFF. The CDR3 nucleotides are TGTGCCAGCAGCTTCAAATGGGGGGTTATGAACACTGAAGCTTTCTTT.

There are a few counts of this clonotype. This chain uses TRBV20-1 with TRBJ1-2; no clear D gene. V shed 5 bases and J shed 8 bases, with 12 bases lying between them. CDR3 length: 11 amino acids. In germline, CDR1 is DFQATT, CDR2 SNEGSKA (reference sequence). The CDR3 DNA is TGCAGTGCTTTAGGAGAAGGAGGCTACACCTTC. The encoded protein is CSALGEGGYTF.

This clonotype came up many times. The CDR3: CASSSDAPGSGKGEQYF. The CDR3 nucleotides read TGTGCCAGCAGCTCGGACGCTCCCGGCTCGGGGAAGGGCGAGCAGTACTTC. This chain links TRBV7-2 with TRBJ2-7, with D perhaps TRBD2 (5 bases). The V gene's germline CDR1 is SGHTA and CDR2 FQGNSA. V was pared by 4 bases and J by 6 bases, with 25 bases between. This CDR3 region has 17 residues. Using reference TRBV7-2 and TRBJ2-7 for the parts outside the CDR3, the full variable domain is GAGVSQSPSNKVTEKGKDVELRCDPISGHTALYWYRQSLGQGLEFLIYFQGNSAPDKSGLPSDRFSAERTGGSVSTLTIQRTQQEDSAVYLCASSSDAPGSGKGEQYFGPGTRLTVT.

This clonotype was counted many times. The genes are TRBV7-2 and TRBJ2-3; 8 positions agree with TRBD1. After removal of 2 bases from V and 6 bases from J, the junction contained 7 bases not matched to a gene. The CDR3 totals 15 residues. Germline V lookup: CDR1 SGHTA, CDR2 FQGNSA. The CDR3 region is CASSLTGTGSDTQYF. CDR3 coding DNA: TGTGCCAGCAGCTTAACCGGGACAGGTTCCGATACGCAGTATTTT.

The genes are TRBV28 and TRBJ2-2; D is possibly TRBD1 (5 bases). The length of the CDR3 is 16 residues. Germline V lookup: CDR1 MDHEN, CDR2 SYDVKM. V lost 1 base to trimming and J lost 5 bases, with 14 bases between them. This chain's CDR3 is CASSLSGHSTTGELFF. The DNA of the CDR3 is TGTGCCAGCAGTTTATCCGGACACTCAACGACCGGGGAGCTGTTTTTT.

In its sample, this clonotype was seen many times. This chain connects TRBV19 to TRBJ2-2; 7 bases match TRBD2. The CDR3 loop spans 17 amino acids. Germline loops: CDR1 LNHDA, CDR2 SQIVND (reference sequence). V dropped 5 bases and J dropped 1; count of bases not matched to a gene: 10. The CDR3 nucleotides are TGTGCCAGTAGTGCGGTAGGGCTAGCGGTGAACACCGGGGAGCTGTTTTTT. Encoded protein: CASSAVGLAVNTGELFF. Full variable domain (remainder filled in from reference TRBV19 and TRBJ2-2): DGGITQSPKYLFRKEGQNVTLSCEQNLNHDAMYWYRQDPGQGLRLIYYSQIVNDFQKGDIAEGYSVSREKKESFPLTVTSAQKNPTAFYLCASSAVGLAVNTGELFFGEGSRLTVL.

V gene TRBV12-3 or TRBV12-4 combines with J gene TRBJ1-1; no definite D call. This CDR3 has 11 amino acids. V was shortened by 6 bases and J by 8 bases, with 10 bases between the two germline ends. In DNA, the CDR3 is TGTGCCAGCAGGTGGAGCGGGGAAGCTTTCTTT. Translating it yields CASRWSGEAFF.

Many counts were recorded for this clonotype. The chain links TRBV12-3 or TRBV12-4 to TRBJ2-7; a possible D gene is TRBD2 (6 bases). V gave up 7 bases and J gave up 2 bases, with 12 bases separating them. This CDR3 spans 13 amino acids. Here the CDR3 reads CASTGTFPYEQYF. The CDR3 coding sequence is TGTGCCAGCACCGGGACTTTTCCCTACGAGCAGTACTTC.

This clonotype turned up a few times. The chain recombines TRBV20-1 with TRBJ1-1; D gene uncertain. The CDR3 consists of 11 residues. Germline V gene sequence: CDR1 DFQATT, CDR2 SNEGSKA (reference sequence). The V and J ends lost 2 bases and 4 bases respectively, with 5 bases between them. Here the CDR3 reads CSARISTEAFF. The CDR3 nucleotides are TGCAGTGCTAGAATTAGCACTGAAGCTTTCTTT.

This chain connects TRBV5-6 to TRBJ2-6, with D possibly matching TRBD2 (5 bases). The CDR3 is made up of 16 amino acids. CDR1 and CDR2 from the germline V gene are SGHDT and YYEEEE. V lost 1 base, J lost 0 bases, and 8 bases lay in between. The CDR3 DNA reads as TGTGCCAGCAGCTTGCCCGGGGTCTCTGGGGCCAACGTCCTGACTTTC. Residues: CASSLPGVSGANVLTF.

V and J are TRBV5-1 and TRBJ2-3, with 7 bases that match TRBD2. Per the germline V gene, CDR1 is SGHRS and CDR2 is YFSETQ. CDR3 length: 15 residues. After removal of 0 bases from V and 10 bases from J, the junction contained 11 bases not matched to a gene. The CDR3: CASSLDWGGGVAQYF. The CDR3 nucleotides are TGCGCCAGCAGCTTGGACTGGGGCGGGGGAGTTGCGCAGTATTTT.

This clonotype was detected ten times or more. DNA for the CDR3: TGTGCCATCAGTGGGGACAGGTTTCAAGGGAATGAGCAGTTCTTC. It is translated as CAISGDRFQGNEQFF. The chain joins TRBV10-3 to TRBJ2-1; the match to TRBD1 covers 8 bases. This CDR3 contains 15 residues. Unmatched junction bases numbered 9, after V lost 4 bases and J lost 7 bases. Germline V gene sequence: CDR1 ENHRY, CDR2 SYGVKD.

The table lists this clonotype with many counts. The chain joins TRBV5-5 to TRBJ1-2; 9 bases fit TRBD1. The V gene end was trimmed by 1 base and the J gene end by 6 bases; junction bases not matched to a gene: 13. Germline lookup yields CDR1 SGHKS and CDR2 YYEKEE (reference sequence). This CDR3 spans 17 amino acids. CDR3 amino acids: CASSLRGTGSSYDGYTF. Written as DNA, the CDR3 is TGTGCCAGCAGCTTGAGGGGGACAGGGAGTTCGTATGATGGCTACACCTTC.

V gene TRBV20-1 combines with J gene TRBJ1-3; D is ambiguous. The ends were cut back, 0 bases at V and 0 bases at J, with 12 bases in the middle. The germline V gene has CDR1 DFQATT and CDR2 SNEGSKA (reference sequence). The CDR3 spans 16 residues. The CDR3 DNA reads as TGCAGTGCTAGAGATGGCTGGCCTAACTCTGGAAACACCATATATTTT. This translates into CSARDGWPNSGNTIYF.

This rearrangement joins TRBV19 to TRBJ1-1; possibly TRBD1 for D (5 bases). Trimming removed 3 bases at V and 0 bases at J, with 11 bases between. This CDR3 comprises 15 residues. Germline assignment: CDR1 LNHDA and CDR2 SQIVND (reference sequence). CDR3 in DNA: TGTGCCAGTAGTATTGGGGGGGTTCTGAACACTGAAGCTTTCTTT. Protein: CASSIGGVLNTEAFF. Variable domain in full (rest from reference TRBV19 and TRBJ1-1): DGGITQSPKYLFRKEGQNVTLSCEQNLNHDAMYWYRQDPGQGLRLIYYSQIVNDFQKGDIAEGYSVSREKKESFPLTVTSAQKNPTAFYLCASSIGGVLNTEAFFGQGTRLTVV.

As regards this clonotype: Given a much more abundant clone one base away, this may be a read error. The CDR3 is CASSARSVTNTQYF. CDR3 DNA sequence: TGTGCCAGCAGTGCTAGATCAGTTACAAATACGCAGTATTTT. The rearrangement links TRBV6-2 or TRBV6-3 to TRBJ2-3; D not certain. CDR1 MNHEY and CDR2 SVGEGT come from the germline V gene. V dropped 5 bases and J dropped 7 bases, with 16 bases sitting between them. The CDR3 is made up of 14 amino acids.

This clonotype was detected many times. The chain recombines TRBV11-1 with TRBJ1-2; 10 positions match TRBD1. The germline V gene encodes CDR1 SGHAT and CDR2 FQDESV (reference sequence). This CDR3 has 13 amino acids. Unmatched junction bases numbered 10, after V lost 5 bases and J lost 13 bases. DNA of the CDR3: TGTGCCAGCAGCCCCACACGCCGGACAGGGGGCACCTTC. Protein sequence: CASSPTRRTGGTF.